This TCR beta chain appears in the sequencing data of a study of cytotoxic CD8 clonotypes in ibrutinib-treated CLL. Study-wide points: Progressing and sustained-remission patients had different sampling times. Baseline clonality was higher than in age-matched healthy donors and moved in step with circulating CD8+ T-cell counts.

Deep sequencing aimed at 1 in 200,000 to 1 in 1 million T cells' resolution. Using immunoSEQ multiplex PCR, the repertoire was profiled, and TCRdb retains in-frame clones only, with some absent. The sample lists fewer than 400,000 clones; roughly two thirds were seen once. The germline V gene has CDR1 MGHRA and CDR2 YSYEKL. The CDR3 is 13 amino acids. V was cut by 0 bases and J by 8 bases, with 10 bases left in between. This clone was seen once. What it binds is not known. This TCR came from a human donor with chronic lymphocytic leukemia. Here the sequenced sample was PBMCs, taken after 36 months of ibrutinib treatment. The rearrangement joins TRBV4-1 to TRBJ1-2; D gene ambiguous. Here the CDR3 reads CASSQDLDSGYTF. The CDR3 DNA follows: TGCGCCAGCAGCCAAGATCTTGATTCAGGCTACACCTTC.